This T cell receptor beta chain was retrieved from a study of Graves' ophthalmopathy and Graves' hyperthyroidism. Study-level results: Blood also harbored most expanded thyroid clonotypes above 0.001 frequency.

RNA transcripts were the template, and TCR beta CDR3 regions were amplified from them. Second-round multiplex PCR came after a first-round RT-PCR that employed HTBI primers. MiXCR, applied by TCRdb to the multiplex PCR reads, yields one record per CDR3 protein. The repertoire holds around 600,000 distinct CDR3 sequences, with under 50% as singletons. This clonotype appeared once. Its antigen is as yet unknown. A volume of approximately 10 ml of fresh peripheral blood supplied the PBMCs. The CDR3 is made up of 13 amino acids. From germline, CDR1 is MNHNY and CDR2 SVGAGI (reference sequence). V was trimmed by 2 bases and J by 4 bases, leaving 5 bases between them.

This TCR derives from an adult man with Graves' ophthalmopathy. V gene TRBV6-6 combines with J gene TRBJ2-2; D gene ambiguous. The sample was peripheral blood. Here the CDR3 reads CASSYDGTGELFF. The CDR3 DNA is TGTGCCAGCAGTTACGACGGCACCGGGGAGCTGTTTTTT.